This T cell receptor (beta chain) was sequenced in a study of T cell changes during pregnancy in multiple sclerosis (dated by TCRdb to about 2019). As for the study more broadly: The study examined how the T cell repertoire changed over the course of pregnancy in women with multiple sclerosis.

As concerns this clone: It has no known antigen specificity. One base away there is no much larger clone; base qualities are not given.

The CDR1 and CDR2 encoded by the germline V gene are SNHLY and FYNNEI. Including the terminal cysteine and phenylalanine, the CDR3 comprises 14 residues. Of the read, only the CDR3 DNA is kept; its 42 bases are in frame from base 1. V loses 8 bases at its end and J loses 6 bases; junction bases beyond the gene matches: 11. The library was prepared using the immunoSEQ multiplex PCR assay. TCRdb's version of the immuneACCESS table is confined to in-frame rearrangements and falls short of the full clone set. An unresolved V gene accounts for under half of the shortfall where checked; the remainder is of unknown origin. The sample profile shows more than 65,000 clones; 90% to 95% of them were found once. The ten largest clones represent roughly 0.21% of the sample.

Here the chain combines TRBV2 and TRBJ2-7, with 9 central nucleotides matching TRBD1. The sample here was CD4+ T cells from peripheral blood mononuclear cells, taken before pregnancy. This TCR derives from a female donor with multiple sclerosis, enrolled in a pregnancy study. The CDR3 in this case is CASRIGTGTLEQYF. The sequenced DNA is TGTGCCAGCCGGATCGGGACAGGGACCCTCGAGCAGTACTTC.